This entry describes one T cell receptor (beta chain). The same CDR3 is also encoded by other DNA sequences in this sample. Data came from immunoSEQ multiplex PCR; TCRdb stores just in-frame clones and leaves some out. The sample comprises over 85,000 clones, around 87% of which are singletons, and around 3.5% rests with the top ten. The data stem from a study of control samples from healthy donors and cancer patients. With 0 bases clipped from V and 3 bases from J, the junction kept 3 bases outside the gene matches. Germline loops: CDR1 SGHRS, CDR2 YFSETQ. The CDR3 is made up of 15 amino acids. The genes are TRBV5-1 and TRBJ1-3, with 7 bases aligning to TRBD1. Sequences were obtained from PBMCs. The sequence derives from a woman in her sixties with lung cancer. CDR3 loop: CASSLGGGRGNTIYF. The CDR3 bases are TGCGCCAGCAGCTTGGGAGGGGGCCGTGGAAACACCATATATTTT.